Sequencing of this T cell receptor beta chain was carried out in a study of blood T cell repertoires in COVID-19. Profiled with immunoSEQ multiplex PCR; TCRdb holds only in-frame clones, not every one. In the table there are approximately 60,000 clones, around four fifths of which are singletons. Germline CDR1 reads LGHDT; CDR2 reads YNNKEL (reference sequence). This CDR3 is built from 14 residues. The ends were cut back, 0 bases at V and 13 bases at J, with 13 bases in the middle. Sequencing was carried out using peripheral blood. The receptor was derived from a woman over 75 with active or convalescent COVID-19. The rearrangement joins TRBV3-1 (or the pseudogene TRBV3-2) to TRBJ1-6, with D uncertain. The CDR3: CASSQDQETSPLHF. DNA of the CDR3: TGTGCCAGCAGCCAAGATCAAGAGACTTCGCCCCTCCACTTT.